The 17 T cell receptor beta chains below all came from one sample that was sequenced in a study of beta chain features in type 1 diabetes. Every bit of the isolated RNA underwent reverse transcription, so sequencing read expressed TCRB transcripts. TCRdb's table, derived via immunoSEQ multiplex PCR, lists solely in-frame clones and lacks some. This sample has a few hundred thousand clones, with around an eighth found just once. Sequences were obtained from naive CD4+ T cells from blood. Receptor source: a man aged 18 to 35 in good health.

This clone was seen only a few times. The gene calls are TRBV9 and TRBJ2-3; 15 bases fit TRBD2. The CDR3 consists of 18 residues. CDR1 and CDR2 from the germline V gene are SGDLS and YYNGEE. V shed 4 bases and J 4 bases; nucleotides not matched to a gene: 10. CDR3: CASSPRTSGGEIPDTQYF. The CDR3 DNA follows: TGTGCCAGCAGCCCGAGGACTAGCGGGGGGGAAATACCAGATACGCAGTATTTT.

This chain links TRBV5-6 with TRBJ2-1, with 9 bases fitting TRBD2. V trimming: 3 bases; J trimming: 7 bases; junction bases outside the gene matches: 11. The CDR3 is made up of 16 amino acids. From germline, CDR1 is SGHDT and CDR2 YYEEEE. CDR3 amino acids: CASSSLPGLALNEQFF. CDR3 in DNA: TGTGCCAGCAGCTCACTTCCCGGACTAGCGTTGAATGAGCAGTTCTTC.

The CDR3 loop is CASSTWDTRNQPQHF. DNA for the CDR3: TGTGCCAGTAGTACCTGGGACACTCGCAATCAGCCCCAGCATTTT. The chain has TRBV19 and TRBJ1-5, with TRBD1 as a possible D gene (6 bases). CDR1 and CDR2 (germline): LNHDA, SQIVND (reference sequence). The V end lost 4 bases, the J end lost 2 bases, and 12 bases lay between the germline ends. This CDR3 has 15 amino acids.

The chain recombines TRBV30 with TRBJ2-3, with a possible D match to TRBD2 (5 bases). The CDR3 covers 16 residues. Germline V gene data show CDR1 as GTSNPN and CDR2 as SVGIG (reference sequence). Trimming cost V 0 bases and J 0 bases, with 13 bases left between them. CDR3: CAWSVRLAQSTDTQYF. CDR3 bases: TGTGCCTGGAGTGTACGCCTAGCTCAAAGCACAGATACGCAGTATTTT. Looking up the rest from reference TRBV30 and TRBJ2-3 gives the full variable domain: SQTIHQWPATLVQPVGSPLSLECTVEGTSNPNLYWYRQAAGRGLQLLFYSVGIGQISSEVPQNLSASRPQDRQFILSSKKLLLSDSGFYLCAWSVRLAQSTDTQYFGPGTRLTVL.

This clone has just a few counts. The CDR3 nucleotides read TGTGCCAGCAGCCGTGCTGGGCAGCTAAACACTGAAGCTTTCTTT. This codes for CASSRAGQLNTEAFF. This chain uses TRBV9 with TRBJ1-1, with D unclear. Trimming shortened V by 4 bases and J by 2 bases, and 15 bases separated the two germline ends. CDR1 and CDR2 (germline): SGDLS, YYNGEE. The CDR3 covers 15 residues. Full variable domain (remainder filled in from reference TRBV9 and TRBJ1-1): DSGVTQTPKHLITATGQRVTLRCSPRSGDLSVYWYQQSLDQGLQFLIQYYNGEERAKGNILERFSAQQFPDLHSELNLSSLELGDSALYFCASSRAGQLNTEAFFGQGTRLTVV.

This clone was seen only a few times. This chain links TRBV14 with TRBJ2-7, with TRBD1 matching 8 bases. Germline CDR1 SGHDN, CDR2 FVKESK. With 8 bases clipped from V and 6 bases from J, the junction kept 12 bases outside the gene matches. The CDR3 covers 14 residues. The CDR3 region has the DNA TGTGCCAGCTTGCGCTCAGGACAGGGTTTCGAGCAGTACTTC. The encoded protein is CASLRSGQGFEQYF.

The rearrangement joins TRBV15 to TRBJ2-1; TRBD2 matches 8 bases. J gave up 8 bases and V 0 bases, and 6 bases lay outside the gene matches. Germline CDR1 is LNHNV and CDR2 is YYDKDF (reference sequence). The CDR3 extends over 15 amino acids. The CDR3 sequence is CATSRDRGGPHEQFF. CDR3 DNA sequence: TGTGCCACCAGCAGAGATCGGGGGGGACCACATGAGCAGTTCTTC.

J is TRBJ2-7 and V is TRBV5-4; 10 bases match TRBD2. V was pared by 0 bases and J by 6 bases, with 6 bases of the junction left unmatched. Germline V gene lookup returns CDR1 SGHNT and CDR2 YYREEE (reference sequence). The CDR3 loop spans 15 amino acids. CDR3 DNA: TGTGCCAGCAGCTTGGGGCTAGCGGGAGTGGGCGAGCAGTACTTC. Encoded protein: CASSLGLAGVGEQYF.

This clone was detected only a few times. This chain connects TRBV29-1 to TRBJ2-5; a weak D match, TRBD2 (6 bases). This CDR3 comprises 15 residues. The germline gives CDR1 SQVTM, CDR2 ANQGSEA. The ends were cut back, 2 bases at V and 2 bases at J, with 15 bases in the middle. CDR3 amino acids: CSVESLVTRQETQYF. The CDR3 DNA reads TGCAGCGTTGAATCTTTGGTGACTAGACAAGAGACCCAGTACTTC.

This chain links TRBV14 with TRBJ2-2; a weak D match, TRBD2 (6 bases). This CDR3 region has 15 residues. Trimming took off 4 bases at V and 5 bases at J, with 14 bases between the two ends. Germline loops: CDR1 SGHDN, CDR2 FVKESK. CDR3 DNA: TGTGCCAGCAGCCCCACAGGAGGAGGGACCGGGGAGCTGTTTTTT. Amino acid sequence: CASSPTGGGTGELFF.

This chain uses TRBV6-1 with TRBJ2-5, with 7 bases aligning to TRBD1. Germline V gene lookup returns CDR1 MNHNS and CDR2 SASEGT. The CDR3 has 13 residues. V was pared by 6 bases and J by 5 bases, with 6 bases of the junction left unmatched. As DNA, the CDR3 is TGTGCCAGCAGGCCGGGACAGTCGGAGACCCAGTACTTC. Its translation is CASRPGQSETQYF.

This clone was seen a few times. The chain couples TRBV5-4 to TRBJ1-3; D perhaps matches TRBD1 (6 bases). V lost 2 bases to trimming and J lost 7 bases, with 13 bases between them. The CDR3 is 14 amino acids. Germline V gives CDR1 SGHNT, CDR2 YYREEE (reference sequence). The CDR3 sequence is CASSLPGGRNTIYF. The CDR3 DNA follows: TGTGCCAGCAGCTTACCGGGGGGCAGGAACACCATATATTTT.

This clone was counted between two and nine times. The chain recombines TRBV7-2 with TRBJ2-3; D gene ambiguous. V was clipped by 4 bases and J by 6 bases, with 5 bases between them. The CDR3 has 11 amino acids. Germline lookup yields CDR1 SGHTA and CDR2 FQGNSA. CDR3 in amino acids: CASSSFDTQYF. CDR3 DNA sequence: TGTGCCAGCAGCTCCTTCGATACGCAGTATTTT.

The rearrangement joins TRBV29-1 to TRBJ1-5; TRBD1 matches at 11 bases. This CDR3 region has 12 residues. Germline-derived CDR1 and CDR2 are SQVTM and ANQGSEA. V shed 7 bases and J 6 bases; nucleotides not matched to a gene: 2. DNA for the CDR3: TGCAGCGCCGGGACAGGGGGTCAGCCCCAGCATTTT. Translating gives CSAGTGGQPQHF.

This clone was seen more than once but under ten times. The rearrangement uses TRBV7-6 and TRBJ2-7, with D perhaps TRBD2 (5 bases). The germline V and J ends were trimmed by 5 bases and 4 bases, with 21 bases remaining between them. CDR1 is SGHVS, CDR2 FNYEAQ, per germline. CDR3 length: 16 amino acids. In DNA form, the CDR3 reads TGTGCCAGCAGCCTAAGACTCCAAGCGGCCGGGTACGAGCAGTACTTC. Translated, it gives CASSLRLQAAGYEQYF.

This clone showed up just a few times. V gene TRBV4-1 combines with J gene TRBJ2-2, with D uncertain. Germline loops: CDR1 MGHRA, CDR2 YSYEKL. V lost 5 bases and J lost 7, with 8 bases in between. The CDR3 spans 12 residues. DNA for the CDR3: TGCGCCAGCAGCGAGTCCCTCGGGGAGCTGTTTTTT. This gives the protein CASSESLGELFF.

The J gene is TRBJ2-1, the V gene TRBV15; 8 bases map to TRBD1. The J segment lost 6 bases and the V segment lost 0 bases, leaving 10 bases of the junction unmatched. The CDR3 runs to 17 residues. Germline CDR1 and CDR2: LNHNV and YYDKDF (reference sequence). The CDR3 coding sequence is TGTGCCACCAGCAGAGATAAGGACAGGGCTCCTCTCAATGAGCAGTTCTTC. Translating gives CATSRDKDRAPLNEQFF. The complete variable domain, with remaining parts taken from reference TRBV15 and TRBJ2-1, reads DAMVIQNPRYQVTQFGKPVTLSCSQTLNHNVMYWYQQKSSQAPKLLFHYYDKDFNNEADTPDNFQSRRPNTSFCFLDIRSPGLGDTAMYLCATSRDKDRAPLNEQFFGPGTRLTVL.